The entry below gives a single TCR beta chain sequence along with its context. These data originate in a study of blood T cell repertoires in COVID-19. About the research overall: Donors in the United States, Italy and Spain gave samples during acute or convalescent COVID-19. T cells, B-cell-depleted T cells, or PBMCs provided the cDNA or gDNA that served as material.

Enrolment of Seattle patients took place during active infection, and they were followed longitudinally. Germline trimming cut 3 bases from V and 8 bases from J; bases unmatched to any gene: 13. Germline assignment: CDR1 LNHDA and CDR2 SQIVND (reference sequence). The CDR3 sequence is 17 residues long. Original data processing: It was from reference gene primer amplification that nucleated cell counts were estimated. Sequenced by immunoSEQ multiplex PCR; TCRdb stores in-frame clones only, minus some. The DNA gave D and trimming, while V, J and clone size come from that table. The profile covers 100,000 to 150,000 clones, with about four fifths appearing a single time and 17% taken by the ten largest.

The specimen sequenced was peripheral blood. V and J are TRBV19 and TRBJ1-4; 9 bases match TRBD1. The receptor was derived from a man aged 25-45 years with COVID-19, enrolled during active disease. CDR3 in amino acids: CASSIPSYRGRLEKLFF. The CDR3 nucleotides read TGTGCCAGTAGTATCCCCTCCTACAGGGGGCGCTTGGAAAAACTGTTTTTT.